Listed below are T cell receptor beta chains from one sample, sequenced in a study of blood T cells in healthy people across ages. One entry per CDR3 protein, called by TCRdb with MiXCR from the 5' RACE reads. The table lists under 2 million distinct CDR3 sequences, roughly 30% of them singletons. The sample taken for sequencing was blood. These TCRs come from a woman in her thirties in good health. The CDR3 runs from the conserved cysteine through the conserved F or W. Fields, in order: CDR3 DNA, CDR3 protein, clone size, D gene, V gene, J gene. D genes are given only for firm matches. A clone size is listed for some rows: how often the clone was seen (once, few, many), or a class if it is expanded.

DNA: TGTGCCAGCAGACCGGATACTAGCTTCCCTCCCTACGAGCAGTACTTC
CDR3: CASRPDTSFPPYEQYF
size: few
D: .
V: TRBV27
J: TRBJ2-7

DNA: TGTGCCAGCAGCCCGATGCGGGACAGTTTGAACACTGAAGCTTTCTTT
CDR3: CASSPMRDSLNTEAFF
size: .
D: TRBD1
V: TRBV3-1
J: TRBJ1-1

DNA: TGTGCCAGCAGCTTAGATCGTCTAGCCGGTGATACGCAGTATTTT
CDR3: CASSLDRLAGDTQYF
size: many
D: .
V: TRBV11-2
J: TRBJ2-3

DNA: TGTGCCAGCAGCGTAACTAGCGGGAGGGATAATGAGCAGTTCTTC
CDR3: CASSVTSGRDNEQFF
size: .
D: TRBD2
V: TRBV9
J: TRBJ2-1

DNA: TGTGCCACCAGTCCCGCGGGCCAGGGACCTCACGAGCAGTACTTC
CDR3: CATSPAGQGPHEQYF
size: .
D: .
V: TRBV24-1
J: TRBJ2-7

DNA: TGTGCCAGCAGTGGGACGGACTATAGCAATCAGCCCCAGCATTTT
CDR3: CASSGTDYSNQPQHF
size: .
D: .
V: TRBV6-6
J: TRBJ1-5

DNA: TGTGCCAGCAGTTTGCGGACAGGGATCGAGACCCAGTACTTC
CDR3: CASSLRTGIETQYF
size: many
D: TRBD1
V: TRBV12-3/TRBV12-4
J: TRBJ2-5

DNA: TGTGCCGGCAGTTACTCCTTGGACAGGATCTATGGCTACACCTTC
CDR3: CAGSYSLDRIYGYTF
size: .
D: TRBD1
V: TRBV6-5
J: TRBJ1-2

DNA: TGCAGTGCTGAAGGGTTTGAAGCTTTCTTT
CDR3: CSAEGFEAFF
size: few
D: .
V: TRBV20-1
J: TRBJ1-1

DNA: TGCAGTGCTAGAGATTTTGATTCCCCAGCCTACAATGAGCAGTTCTTC
CDR3: CSARDFDSPAYNEQFF
size: .
D: .
V: TRBV20-1
J: TRBJ2-1

DNA: TGTGCCAGCAGCGTAGGGACAAAACTGAACACTGAAGCTTTCTTT
CDR3: CASSVGTKLNTEAFF
size: .
D: .
V: TRBV9
J: TRBJ1-1

DNA: TGTGCCAGCAGCTTCCGGACAGGGTACCCCGGGGAGCGGTTTTTT
CDR3: CASSFRTGYPGERFF
size: .
D: TRBD1
V: TRBV12-3/TRBV12-4
J: TRBJ2-2

DNA: TGTGCCGGGGACTCGCTCTCTAGCACAGATACGCAGTATTTT
CDR3: CAGDSLSSTDTQYF
size: .
D: .
V: TRBV2
J: TRBJ2-3

DNA: TGCAGTGCTAGGCTAGGGGGGGACGAGCAGTACTTC
CDR3: CSARLGGDEQYF
size: .
D: .
V: TRBV20-1
J: TRBJ2-7

DNA: TGTGCCAGCAGTCCTGGGACAGGGCCTTACAATGAGCAGTTCTTC
CDR3: CASSPGTGPYNEQFF
size: many
D: TRBD1
V: TRBV27
J: TRBJ2-1

DNA: TGTGCCAGCAGCCAAGCTGGGTTAGAAGCTTTCTTT
CDR3: CASSQAGLEAFF
size: .
D: .
V: TRBV3-1
J: TRBJ1-1

DNA: TGCAGTGCTACCCCAAGGACCGACGGACCGCCCCAGCATTTT
CDR3: CSATPRTDGPPQHF
size: .
D: .
V: TRBV20-1
J: TRBJ1-5

DNA: TGTGCCATCAGTGAGGGTCGGGGACGGCCGAACACCGGGGAGCTGTTTTTT
CDR3: CAISEGRGRPNTGELFF
size: .
D: .
V: TRBV10-3
J: TRBJ2-2

DNA: TGCAGTGCTAGGGGGGGGCCCCATGGCTACACCTTC
CDR3: CSARGGPHGYTF
size: few
D: .
V: TRBV20-1
J: TRBJ1-2

DNA: TGTGCCAGCAGCTTAGCCGGAGGAAATGAAAAACTGTTTTTT
CDR3: CASSLAGGNEKLFF
size: few
D: .
V: TRBV7-9
J: TRBJ1-4

DNA: TGTGCCAGCAGCCTCGTGGGAGGGGCCCTAGAGTACCAAGAGACCCAGTACTTC
CDR3: CASSLVGGALEYQETQYF
size: few
D: TRBD2
V: TRBV2
J: TRBJ2-5

DNA: TGCAGCCCGATTGAAAGCTACGAGCAGTACTTC
CDR3: CSPIESYEQYF
size: .
D: .
V: TRBV20-1
J: TRBJ2-7

DNA: TGTGCCAGCAGCCGCGGACAGGGGGCGGAAAAACTGTTTTTT
CDR3: CASSRGQGAEKLFF
size: .
D: TRBD1
V: TRBV7-9
J: TRBJ1-4

DNA: TGTGCCTCCCTCCGGGAGCCGCAGGGGGAGACCCAGTACTTC
CDR3: CASLREPQGETQYF
size: few
D: .
V: TRBV6-6
J: TRBJ2-5

DNA: TGTGCCAGCAGTTCCCACCCACTCAGGGGCCACACCTTC
CDR3: CASSSHPLRGHTF
size: .
D: .
V: TRBV27
J: TRBJ1-2

DNA: TGCACCAGCAGCCAAGATCAAAGTCAGCCCCAGCATTTT
CDR3: CTSSQDQSQPQHF
size: .
D: .
V: TRBV4-1
J: TRBJ1-5

DNA: TGTGCCACCAGCAGAACAGGTCAATCCTACGAGCAGTACTTC
CDR3: CATSRTGQSYEQYF
size: .
D: .
V: TRBV15
J: TRBJ2-7

DNA: TGTGCCAGCAGCGGATCCCCCAAAAACATTCAGTACTTC
CDR3: CASSGSPKNIQYF
size: .
D: .
V: TRBV7-2
J: TRBJ2-4